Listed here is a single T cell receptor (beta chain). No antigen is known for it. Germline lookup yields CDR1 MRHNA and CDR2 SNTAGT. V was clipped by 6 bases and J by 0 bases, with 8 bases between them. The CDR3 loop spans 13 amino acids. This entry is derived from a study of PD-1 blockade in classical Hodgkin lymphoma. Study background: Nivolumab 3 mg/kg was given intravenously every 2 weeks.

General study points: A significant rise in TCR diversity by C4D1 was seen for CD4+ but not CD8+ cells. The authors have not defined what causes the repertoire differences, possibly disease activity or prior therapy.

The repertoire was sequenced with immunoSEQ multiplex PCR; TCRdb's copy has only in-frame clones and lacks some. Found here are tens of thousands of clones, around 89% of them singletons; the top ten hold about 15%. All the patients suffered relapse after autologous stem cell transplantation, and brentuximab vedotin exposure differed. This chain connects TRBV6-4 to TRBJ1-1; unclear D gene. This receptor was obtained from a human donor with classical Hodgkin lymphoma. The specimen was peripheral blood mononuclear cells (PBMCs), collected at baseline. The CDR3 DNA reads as TGTGCCAGCAGGCCGACGGTGAACACTGAAGCTTTCTTT. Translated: CASRPTVNTEAFF.